The source of this T cell receptor (beta chain) is a study of T cells expressing NK-cell markers. Whole-study context: The eight sequenced donors comprised seven who were HCMV-seropositive and one who was seronegative. Findings and caveats of the study: Leadership of the CD3+CD56-NKG2C+ fraction also belonged to these clonotypes in several donors. Of the CD8+ T cell pool in about six donors, roughly 1.0-8% was accounted for by dominant NKG2C+ clonotypes.

For this clonotype: Its antigen is not known.

Germline V gene sequence: CDR1 PRHDT, CDR2 FYEKMQ (reference sequence). The length of the CDR3 is 15 residues. TCR beta cDNA was made by 5'RACE template switching with UMIs. TCRdb reprocessed the 5' RACE reads and reports one entry per CDR3 protein, with no DNA. The repertoire table contains about 150,000 distinct CDR3 sequences. The clonotype originates from a man aged 18-69 years in good health. The rearrangement links TRBV13 to TRBJ2-2. The sequenced material came from blood T cells: a sorted CD56 or NKG2C T cell subset, CD4+ or CD8+ T cells, or bulk PBMC T cells (not recorded which). CDR3: CASSFFGAYTGELFF.